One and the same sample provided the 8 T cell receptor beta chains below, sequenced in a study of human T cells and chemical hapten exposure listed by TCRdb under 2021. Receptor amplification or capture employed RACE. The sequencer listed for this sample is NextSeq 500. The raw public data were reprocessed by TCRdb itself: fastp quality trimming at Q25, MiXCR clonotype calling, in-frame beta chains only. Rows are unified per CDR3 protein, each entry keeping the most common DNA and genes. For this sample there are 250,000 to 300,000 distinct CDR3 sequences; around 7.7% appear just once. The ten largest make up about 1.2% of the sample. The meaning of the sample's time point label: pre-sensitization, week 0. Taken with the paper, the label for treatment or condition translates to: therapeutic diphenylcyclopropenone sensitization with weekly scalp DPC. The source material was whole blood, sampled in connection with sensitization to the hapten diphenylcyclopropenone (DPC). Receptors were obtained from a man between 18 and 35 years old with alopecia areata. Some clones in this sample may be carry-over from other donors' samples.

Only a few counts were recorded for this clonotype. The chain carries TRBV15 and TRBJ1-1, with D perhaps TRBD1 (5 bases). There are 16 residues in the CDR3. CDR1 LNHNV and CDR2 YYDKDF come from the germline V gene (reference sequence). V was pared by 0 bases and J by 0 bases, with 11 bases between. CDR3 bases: TGTGCCACCAGCAGAGAAAAGGGACTAATGAACACTGAAGCTTTCTTT. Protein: CATSREKGLMNTEAFF.

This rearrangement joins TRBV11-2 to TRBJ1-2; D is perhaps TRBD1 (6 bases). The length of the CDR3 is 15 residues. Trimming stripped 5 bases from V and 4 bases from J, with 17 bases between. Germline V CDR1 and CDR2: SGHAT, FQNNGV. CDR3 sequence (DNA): TGTGCCAGCAGCCCCCGGGGGGCTGGAGGCTATGGCTACACCTTC. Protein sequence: CASSPRGAGGYGYTF.

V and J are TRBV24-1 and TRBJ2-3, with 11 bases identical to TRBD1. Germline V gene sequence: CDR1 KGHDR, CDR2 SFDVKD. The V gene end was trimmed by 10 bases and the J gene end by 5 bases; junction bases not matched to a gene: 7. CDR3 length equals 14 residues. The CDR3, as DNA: TGTGCCACGAGAGGGACAGGGGGAATAGATACGCAGTATTTT. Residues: CATRGTGGIDTQYF.

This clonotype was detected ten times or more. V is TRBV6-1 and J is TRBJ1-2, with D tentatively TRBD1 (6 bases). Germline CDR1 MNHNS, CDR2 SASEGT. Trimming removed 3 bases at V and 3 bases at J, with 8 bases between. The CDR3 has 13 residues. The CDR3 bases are TGTGCCAGCAGTGAGGGGGGGCACTATGGCTACACCTTC. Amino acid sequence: CASSEGGHYGYTF.

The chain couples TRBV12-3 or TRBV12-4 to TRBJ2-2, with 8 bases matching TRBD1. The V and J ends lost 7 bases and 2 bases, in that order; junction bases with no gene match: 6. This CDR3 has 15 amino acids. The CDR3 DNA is TGTGCCAGCACCCGGGACAGGCCAAACACCGGGGAGCTGTTTTTT. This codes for CASTRDRPNTGELFF.

The CDR3 protein is CASSVGGGAYEQFF. CDR3 nucleotides: TGTGCCAGCAGCGTAGGCGGGGGGGCCTATGAGCAGTTCTTC. V usage is TRBV9 and J usage is TRBJ2-1; 9 bases fit TRBD2. Germline lookup yields CDR1 SGDLS and CDR2 YYNGEE. This CDR3 is built from 14 residues. V was pared by 0 bases and J by 8 bases, with 3 bases of the junction left unmatched. The full variable domain, its missing parts supplied by reference TRBV9 and TRBJ2-1, is DSGVTQTPKHLITATGQRVTLRCSPRSGDLSVYWYQQSLDQGLQFLIQYYNGEERAKGNILERFSAQQFPDLHSELNLSSLELGDSALYFCASSVGGGAYEQFFGPGTRLTVL.

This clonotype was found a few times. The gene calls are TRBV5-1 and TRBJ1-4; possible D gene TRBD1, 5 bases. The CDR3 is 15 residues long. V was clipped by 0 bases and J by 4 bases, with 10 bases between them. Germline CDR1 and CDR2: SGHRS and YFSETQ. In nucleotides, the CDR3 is TGCGCCAGCAGCTTGGAAGAGGGACTTAATGAAAAACTGTTTTTT. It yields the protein CASSLEEGLNEKLFF. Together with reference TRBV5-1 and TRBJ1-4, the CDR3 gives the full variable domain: KAGVTQTPRYLIKTRGQQVTLSCSPISGHRSVSWYQQTPGQGLQFLFEYFSETQRNKGNFPGRFSGRQFSNSRSEMNVSTLELGDSALYLCASSLEEGLNEKLFFGSGTQLSVL.

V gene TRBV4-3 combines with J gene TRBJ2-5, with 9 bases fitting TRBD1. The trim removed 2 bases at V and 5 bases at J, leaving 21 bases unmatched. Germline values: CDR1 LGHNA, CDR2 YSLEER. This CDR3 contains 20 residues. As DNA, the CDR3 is TGCGCCAGCAGCCAAAAGCTTTGGACAGGGGACTTCGTCCCCCCCGAGACCCAGTACTTC. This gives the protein CASSQKLWTGDFVPPETQYF.